These T cell receptor beta chains were read from a single sample in a study of blood T cell repertoires in COVID-19. Repertoires were generated with immunoSEQ multiplex PCR, while TCRdb's copy carries only in-frame clones and drops some. The sample lists about 200,000 clones; just over 85% were seen once. Sequencing was carried out using PBMCs or T cells enriched from blood (not recorded which). Source of these receptors: a woman aged 40-49 years with acute COVID-19. Both conserved end residues are part of each CDR3. D genes are given only for firm matches. Where a row states a size, it is once, few, many or the class of an expanded clone; other rows omit it.

CDR3 protein	CDR3 DNA	J gene	V gene	D gene	clone size
CASSLAAWQAKNTEAFF	TGTGCCAGCAGCTTAGCGGCGTGGCAGGCGAAGAACACTGAAGCTTTCTTT	TRBJ1-1	TRBV7-6	-	-
CATNEREGNNEQFF	TGTGCCACCAACGAGCGGGAGGGGAACAATGAGCAGTTCTTC	TRBJ2-1	TRBV15	TRBD2	once
CASSADRGGYTF	TGTGCCAGCAGTGCTGACAGAGGCGGCTACACCTTC	TRBJ1-2	TRBV2	-	-
CASSPHRDYSNQPQHF	TGTGCCAGCAGTCCCCACAGGGACTATAGCAATCAGCCCCAGCATTTT	TRBJ1-5	TRBV27	-	-
CASRGGVHSGNTIYF	TGTGCCAGCCGCGGAGGGGTGCACTCTGGAAACACCATATATTTT	TRBJ1-3	TRBV28	-	-
CASSQVDGVAAFF	TGTGCCAGCAGCCAAGTAGATGGGGTAGCGGCTTTCTTT	TRBJ1-1	TRBV3-1/TRBV3-2	-	-
CASSPRDSRFGGYTF	TGTGCCAGCAGTCCAAGGGACAGTAGGTTCGGTGGCTACACCTTC	TRBJ1-2	TRBV28	TRBD1	-
CSVEAPGQGSYEQYF	TGCAGCGTTGAAGCTCCCGGACAGGGGAGCTACGAGCAGTACTTC	TRBJ2-7	TRBV29-1	TRBD1	once
CASMLGATGQPQHF	TGTGCCAGCATGCTGGGGGCAACAGGTCAGCCCCAGCATTTT	TRBJ1-5	TRBV28	-	-
CASSPLAGVYEQYF	TGCGCCAGCAGCCCGCTAGCGGGAGTTTACGAGCAGTACTTC	TRBJ2-7	TRBV4-1	TRBD2	-
CASSVPRGEETQYF	TGTGCCAGCAGCGTTCCTCGGGGAGAAGAGACCCAGTACTTC	TRBJ2-5	TRBV7-9	-	-
CASSVGGASTDTQYF	TGTGCCAGCAGCGTAGGGGGAGCTAGCACAGATACGCAGTATTTT	TRBJ2-3	TRBV9	-	-
CASLRGGRMNTEAFF	TGTGCCAGCTTGAGGGGGGGGAGGATGAACACTGAAGCTTTCTTT	TRBJ1-1	TRBV6-5	-	-
CASSQPHLTAYTEAFF	TGCGCCAGCAGCCAACCTCATCTGACAGCCTACACTGAAGCTTTCTTT	TRBJ1-1	TRBV4-1	-	-
CASSPQGGMETQYF	TGTGCCAGCTCACCACAAGGAGGGATGGAGACCCAGTACTTC	TRBJ2-5	TRBV18	-	-
CASSYHADRAVDSPLHF	TGTGCCAGCAGTTACCATGCGGACAGGGCCGTTGATTCACCCCTCCACTTT	TRBJ1-6	TRBV27	TRBD1	-
CASSFSFYTEAFF	TGTGCCAGCAGCTTTTCGTTTTACACTGAAGCTTTCTTT	TRBJ1-1	TRBV5-8	-	few
CASSKGYNEQFF	TGTGCCAGCAGCAAGGGGTACAATGAGCAGTTCTTC	TRBJ2-1	TRBV9	-	-
CASSQVWRGAYSGANVLTF	TGCGCCAGCAGCCAAGTTTGGCGGGGGGCGTACTCTGGGGCCAACGTCCTGACTTTC	TRBJ2-6	TRBV4-3	TRBD2	-
CASSSTSGRAGYEQYF	TGTGCCAGCAGTTCCACTAGCGGGAGGGCCGGGTACGAGCAGTACTTC	TRBJ2-7	TRBV27	TRBD2	-
CASSALGLAGTSPRQETQYF	TGTGCCAGCTCAGCCTTAGGACTAGCGGGAACTTCTCCCCGCCAAGAGACCCAGTACTTC	TRBJ2-5	TRBV4-2	TRBD2	few
CSVGGSGSLNTEAFF	TGCAGCGTTGGTGGGTCCGGGTCACTGAACACTGAAGCTTTCTTT	TRBJ1-1	TRBV29-1	-	-